One and the same sample provided the 21 T cell receptor beta chains below, sequenced in a study of human T cells and chemical hapten exposure. The time point is: patch test 3, about 24 weeks after DPC sensitization. Treatment of the sample: therapeutic diphenylcyclopropenone sensitization with weekly scalp DPC. Researchers extracted total RNA from unfractionated whole blood. TCRdb re-called the RACE reads through MiXCR, storing one row per CDR3 protein. Among roughly 40,000 distinct CDR3 sequences listed, roughly 13% were seen once. The material sequenced was whole blood, taken in connection with sensitization to the hapten diphenylcyclopropenone (DPC). Receptors were obtained from a woman in her 40s with alopecia areata. Some clones in this sample may be carry-over from other donors' samples.

This clonotype turned up a few times. The V gene is TRBV6-6, the J gene TRBJ2-2; the match to TRBD1 covers 12 bases. Germline V lookup: CDR1 MNHNY, CDR2 SVGAGI (reference sequence). Germline trimming cut 11 bases from V and 7 bases from J; bases unmatched to any gene: 5. This CDR3 has 13 residues. The CDR3 bases are TGTGCCGGGGGACAGGGGGCAGGCGGGGAGCTGTTTTTT. Amino acid sequence: CAGGQGAGGELFF.

This clonotype is termed medium-sized. The chain carries TRBV28 and TRBJ1-2; tentative D call: TRBD1 (6 bases). Trimming took 4 bases from V and 8 from J, leaving 8 bases between them. CDR1 MDHEN and CDR2 SYDVKM come from the germline V gene. This CDR3 is 11 amino acids long. CDR3 protein: CASSSGEGYTF. The CDR3 nucleotides read TGTGCCAGCAGTTCAGGGGAAGGCTACACCTTC.

This clonotype occurred many times. The chain carries TRBV7-2 and TRBJ2-7; 8 bases align to TRBD1. The CDR3 has 15 residues. In germline, CDR1 is SGHTA, CDR2 FQGNSA. The trim removed 4 bases at V and 7 bases at J, leaving 12 bases unmatched. The CDR3 DNA is TGTGCCAGCAGCTCGACAGGGGTAAGCCTCGGTGAGCAGTACTTC. Its protein product is CASSSTGVSLGEQYF.

This clonotype was detected many times. The chain links TRBV20-1 to TRBJ1-5, with D hard to call. From germline, CDR1 is DFQATT and CDR2 SNEGSKA (reference sequence). Trimming left V 1 base short and J 3 bases short, with 7 bases between. There are 13 residues in the CDR3. The CDR3 loop reads CSARVGFNQPQHF. The CDR3, as DNA: TGCAGTGCTAGAGTCGGGTTCAATCAGCCCCAGCATTTT.

This rearrangement joins TRBV2 to TRBJ1-1, with D uncertain. CDR1 is SNHLY and CDR2 is FYNNEI in the germline V gene. This CDR3 is built from 11 residues. V lost 4 bases to trimming and J lost 9 bases, with 9 bases between them. CDR3 amino acids: CASSGGKQAFF. CDR3 in DNA: TGTGCCAGCAGTGGGGGTAAACAAGCTTTCTTT. Full variable domain (remainder filled in from reference TRBV2 and TRBJ1-1): EPEVTQTPSHQVTQMGQEVILRCVPISNHLYFYWYRQILGQKVEFLVSFYNNEISEKSEIFDDQFSVERPDGSNFTLKIRSTKLEDSAMYFCASSGGKQAFFGQGTRLTVV.

This clonotype showed up many times. The chain carries TRBV21-1 and TRBJ2-2. TRBV21-1 is assigned pseudogene status. The CDR3 has 9 residues. The CDR3, as DNA: TGTGCCAGCACCGGGGAGCTGTTTTTT. The encoded protein is CASTGELFF.

This clonotype was observed a handful of times. The genes are TRBV10-2 and TRBJ2-1; D assignment may be TRBD1 or TRBD2 (6 bases each). Per germline, CDR1 WSHSY and CDR2 SAAADI. There are 15 residues in the CDR3. V dropped 3 bases and J dropped 2 bases, with 11 bases sitting between them. The CDR3 DNA sequence: TGCGCCAGCAGTGACGCCGGGGGCGCCTACAATGAGCAGTTCTTC. It codes for CASSDAGGAYNEQFF.

The J gene is TRBJ2-1, the V gene TRBV29-1, with 8 bases matching TRBD1. The CDR3 totals 12 residues. Germline V gene sequence: CDR1 SQVTM, CDR2 ANQGSEA. J gave up 12 bases and V 5 bases, and 9 bases lay outside the gene matches. CDR3 amino acids: CSVRTGPQGQFF. In nucleotides, the CDR3 is TGCAGCGTTAGGACAGGGCCTCAAGGGCAGTTCTTC.

This clonotype was observed many times. The rearrangement joins TRBV10-3 to TRBJ2-7; no firm D call. Looked up from germline, CDR1 is ENHRY and CDR2 is SYGVKD. The CDR3 loop spans 13 amino acids. Trimming cost V 6 bases and J 5 bases, with 14 bases left between them. The CDR3 spells CAISSRPGDEQYF. CDR3 nucleotide sequence: TGTGCCATCAGCTCCCGTCCGGGTGACGAGCAGTACTTC.

This clonotype was recorded many times. The rearrangement joins TRBV7-8 to TRBJ2-5; weak D call: TRBD1 (5 bases). With 5 bases removed from V and 2 bases from J, the gap between germline ends came to 18 bases. Germline CDR1 is SGHVS and CDR2 is FQNEAQ. CDR3 length: 16 residues. CDR3 sequence: CASSPPTGRAQETQYF. CDR3 DNA sequence: TGTGCCAGCAGCCCCCCGACCGGCAGGGCTCAAGAGACCCAGTACTTC.

This clonotype was detected only a few times. The V call is TRBV7-9, the J call TRBJ1-6, with D perhaps TRBD1 (6 bases). V dropped 2 bases and J dropped 7 bases, with 12 bases sitting between them. This CDR3 region has 15 residues. Germline values: CDR1 SEHNR, CDR2 FQNEAQ (reference sequence). As DNA, the CDR3 is TGTGCCAGCAGCTTACCGACAGGATCCAATTCACCCCTCCACTTT. The encoded protein is CASSLPTGSNSPLHF.

This clonotype appeared many times. This rearrangement joins TRBV6-5 to TRBJ2-7; D is possibly TRBD1 or TRBD2 (6 bases each). CDR3 length: 14 residues. Germline CDR1 and CDR2: MNHEY and SVGAGI. The ends were cut back, 2 bases at V and 5 bases at J, with 13 bases in the middle. CDR3 bases: TGTGCCAGCAGTTACGAGGGGGGCGTCAACGAGCAGTACTTC. As protein: CASSYEGGVNEQYF.

This clonotype was counted only a few times. The CDR3 DNA sequence: TGCGCCAGCAGCCAAGGAGCTTACGAGCAGTACTTC. Residues: CASSQGAYEQYF. The gene calls are TRBV4-1 and TRBJ2-7; D uncertain. The V end was cut by 1 base, the J end by 4 bases, with 5 bases between. The CDR3 sequence is 12 residues long. Looked up from germline, CDR1 is MGHRA and CDR2 is YSYEKL.

The table lists this clonotype with many counts. The rearrangement joins TRBV7-9 to TRBJ1-1, with 7 bases matching TRBD1. Germline CDR1 SEHNR, CDR2 FQNEAQ (reference sequence). This CDR3 is 14 amino acids long. Trimming at V came to 8 bases and at J to 1 base, leaving 7 bases not matched to a gene. In DNA, the CDR3 is TGTGCCAGCTCGTCCGGACAGGAGAACACTGAAGCTTTCTTT. Translating gives CASSSGQENTEAFF.

To note about this clonotype: A read error may explain this, as a much larger clone is one base away. The J gene is TRBJ2-5, the V gene TRBV14, with D possibly TRBD2 on 6 matching bases. Germline values: CDR1 SGHDN, CDR2 FVKESK. The CDR3 runs to 17 residues. This chain's CDR3 is CVSSQVNIPRGGETQYF. CDR3 nucleotide sequence: TGTGTCAGCAGCCAAGTCAATATACCGCGGGGCGGGGAGACCCAGTACTTC.

In this sample, this clonotype turned up many times. The rearrangement uses TRBV18 and TRBJ1-3, with 7 bases matching TRBD1. V lost 3 bases and J lost 2; bases outside the gene matches: 1. The CDR3 is made up of 14 amino acids. CDR1 and CDR2 from the germline V gene are KGHSH and LQKENI. The CDR3 reads CASSPGQAGNTIYF. Here the CDR3 DNA reads TGTGCCAGCTCACCCGGACAGGCTGGAAACACCATATATTTT. The whole variable domain, remainder taken from reference TRBV18 and TRBJ1-3, is NAGVMQNPRHLVRRRGQEARLRCSPMKGHSHVYWYRQLPEEGLKFMVYLQKENIIDESGMPKERFSAEFPKEGPSILRIQQVVRGDSAAYFCASSPGQAGNTIYFGEGSWLTVV.

This clonotype was seen ten or more times. This sequence joins TRBV19 and TRBJ1-5; 11 nucleotides match TRBD1. V trimming: 7 bases; J trimming: 7 bases; junction bases outside the gene matches: 6. Germline loops: CDR1 LNHDA, CDR2 SQIVND (reference sequence). The length of the CDR3 is 14 residues. The CDR3 nucleotides read TGTGCCAGTATGGGGACAGGGGGAAGGCAGCCCCAGCATTTT. It specifies CASMGTGGRQPQHF.

The rearrangement joins TRBV29-1 to TRBJ1-4; the D is unclear. The germline V and J ends were trimmed by 4 bases and 0 bases, with 12 bases remaining between them. Germline CDR1 SQVTM, CDR2 ANQGSEA. CDR3 length equals 15 residues. Written as DNA, the CDR3 is TGCAGCGTTGCCGGGCAGCAGGCAACTAATGAAAAACTGTTTTTT. It translates to CSVAGQQATNEKLFF.

This chain joins TRBV29-1 and TRBJ1-4; TRBD1 agrees at 7 bases. Unmatched junction bases numbered 8, after V lost 5 bases and J lost 8 bases. The V gene's germline CDR1 is SQVTM and CDR2 ANQGSEA. The CDR3 spans 13 residues. The CDR3 nucleotides read TGCAGCGTTAGGGACAGAGTCGGAGAAAAACTGTTTTTT. Translating gives CSVRDRVGEKLFF.

This clonotype has a count of ten or more. An end of the junction does not agree with germline; a read error may underlie this. The chain joins TRBV29-1 to TRBJ2-3, with 8 bases matching TRBD2. The CDR3 has 17 amino acids. The germline gives CDR1 SQVTM, CDR2 ANQGSEA. The CDR3 DNA reads as TGCAGCGTCGAAGGGGGGCTAAGCGGGAGCGGGCCAGATACGCAGTATTTT. Its translation: CSVEGGLSGSGPDTQYF.

This clonotype was detected ten times or more. This rearrangement joins TRBV7-6 to TRBJ1-4; D uncertain. Trimming stripped 1 base from V and 6 bases from J, with 15 bases between. The V gene's germline CDR1 is SGHVS and CDR2 FNYEAQ. The CDR3 has 16 residues. The DNA of the CDR3 is TGTGCCAGCAGCTTAGAGTGGGGAATTGGAGATGAAAAACTGTTTTTT. Its translation is CASSLEWGIGDEKLFF.